These 7 T cell receptor beta chains were all obtained from the same sample, sequenced in a study of breast tumors, draining lymph nodes, adjacent tissues. Samples came from axillary lymph nodes draining the breast cancer. One entry per CDR3 protein results from TCRdb running MiXCR on the multiplex PCR reads. The profile shows around 290,000 distinct CDR3 sequences, over 30% of them singletons. The sample comprised axillary lymph node tissue. The receptors come from a female donor with breast cancer. Some clones in this sample may be carry-over from other donors' samples.

This clonotype has just a few counts. This sequence joins TRBV27 and TRBJ1-3; D unresolved. The CDR3 runs to 16 residues. Trimming took 6 bases from V and 4 from J, leaving 19 bases between them. CDR1 is MNHEY, CDR2 SMNVEV, per germline (reference sequence). CDR3: CASSPGPGFSGNTIYF. CDR3 DNA sequence: TGTGCCAGCAGCCCCGGCCCGGGTTTTTCAGGAAACACCATATATTTT.

Turning to this clonotype: This sequence may be a read error, since a much larger clone differs from it by one base. This chain connects TRBV12-3 or TRBV12-4 to TRBJ2-3; a weak D match, TRBD2 (6 bases). Trimming took 1 base from V and 4 from J, leaving 15 bases between them. The CDR3 is 16 residues long. The CDR3 DNA reads as TGTGCCAGCAGTTTAGGAATGGCGGGAAGAGCAGATACGCAGTATTTT. It encodes CASSLGMAGRADTQYF.

This clonotype appeared many times. The V and J genes are TRBV7-9 and TRBJ2-6; 7 bases fit TRBD1. J lost 4 bases, V lost 3 bases, and 6 bases had no gene match. Germline lookup yields CDR1 SEHNR and CDR2 FQNEAQ (reference sequence). CDR3 length: 16 amino acids. The CDR3: CASSFLQGKGANVLTF. The CDR3 coding sequence is TGTGCCAGCAGCTTCCTACAGGGGAAGGGGGCCAACGTCCTGACTTTC.

This clonotype was recorded many times. This rearrangement joins TRBV4-1 to TRBJ1-2; 8 nucleotides agree with TRBD1. Germline V gene data show CDR1 as MGHRA and CDR2 as YSYEKL. CDR3 length: 17 amino acids. V lost 0 bases and J lost 7; bases outside the gene matches: 13. CDR3: CASSQDERGAGGRGYTF. DNA for the CDR3: TGCGCCAGCAGCCAAGATGAGAGGGGGGCAGGGGGCCGTGGCTACACCTTC.

This clonotype was recorded at least ten times. The chain has TRBV3-1 and TRBJ2-3; no reliable D call. V was trimmed by 4 bases and J by 2 bases, leaving 7 bases between them. The germline gives CDR1 LGHDT, CDR2 YNNKEL (reference sequence). The CDR3 extends over 13 amino acids. CDR3 bases: TGTGCCAGCAGCCCCCGGATCACAGATACGCAGTATTTT. Residues: CASSPRITDTQYF.

This clonotype was seen repeatedly, ten times or more. The chain joins TRBV5-5 to TRBJ2-1, with 7 nucleotides matching TRBD2. Germline CDR1 SGHKS, CDR2 YYEKEE (reference sequence). The CDR3 contains 14 residues. J was trimmed by 0 bases and V by 5 bases; bases with no gene match: 2. CDR3 DNA sequence: TGTGCCAGCAGGCTAGCGGACTCCTACAATGAGCAGTTCTTC. Protein: CASRLADSYNEQFF.

The sample holds a few counts of this clonotype. The chain has TRBV5-8 and TRBJ2-6; possible D gene TRBD1, 5 bases. V was trimmed by 3 bases and J by 0 bases, leaving 19 bases between them. CDR1 SGHTS and CDR2 YDEGEE come from the germline V gene. The CDR3 consists of 19 residues. This chain's CDR3 is CASSWGGPGLCSGANVLTF. The CDR3 DNA follows: TGTGCCAGCAGCTGGGGCGGTCCAGGGCTGTGCTCTGGGGCCAACGTCCTGACTTTC.